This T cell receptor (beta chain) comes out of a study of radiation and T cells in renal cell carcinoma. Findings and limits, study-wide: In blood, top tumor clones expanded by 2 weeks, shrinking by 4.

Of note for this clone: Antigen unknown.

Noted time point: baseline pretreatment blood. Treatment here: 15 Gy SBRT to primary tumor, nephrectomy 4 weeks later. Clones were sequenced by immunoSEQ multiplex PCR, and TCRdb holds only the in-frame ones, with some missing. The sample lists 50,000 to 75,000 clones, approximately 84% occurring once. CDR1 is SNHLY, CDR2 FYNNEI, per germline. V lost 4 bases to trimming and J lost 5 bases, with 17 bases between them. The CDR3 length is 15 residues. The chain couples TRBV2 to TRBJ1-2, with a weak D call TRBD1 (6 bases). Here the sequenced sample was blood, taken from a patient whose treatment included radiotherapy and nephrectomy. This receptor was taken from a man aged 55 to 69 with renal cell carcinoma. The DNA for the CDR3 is TGTGCCAGCAGTGTGGGGGGACAAAGTCTTTATGGCTACACCTTC. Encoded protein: CASSVGGQSLYGYTF.